This TCR beta chain appears in the sequencing data of a study of shared clonotypes between healthy human individuals. On this clone: Its specificity is unknown. This same CDR3 is encoded by further DNA sequences in the sample.

An assay was performed, and its level was deep. Using immunoSEQ multiplex PCR, the repertoire was profiled, and TCRdb retains in-frame clones only, with some absent. The table shows approximately 2.4 million clones, with more than 90% occurring only once. Findings of the study overall: Clonotypes shared by all four sorted-subset donors had higher generation probabilities than non-shared clonotypes. Naive subsets, compared against memory subsets, generally had larger estimated richness values. The researchers took only blood, and tissue repertoires probably look different.

Germline loops: CDR1 GTSNPN, CDR2 SVGIG (reference sequence). The CDR3 covers 12 residues. V was trimmed by 4 bases and J by 4 bases, leaving 10 bases between them. The source is a man aged 18 to 30 in good health. The chain links TRBV30 to TRBJ1-1; D not resolved. The source material was naive CD4+ T cells sorted from blood. Subset: CD45RA+ positively selected. Here the CDR3 reads CAWKSLGTEAFF. For the CDR3, the DNA is TGTGCCTGGAAGTCCCTGGGCACTGAAGCTTTCTTT.